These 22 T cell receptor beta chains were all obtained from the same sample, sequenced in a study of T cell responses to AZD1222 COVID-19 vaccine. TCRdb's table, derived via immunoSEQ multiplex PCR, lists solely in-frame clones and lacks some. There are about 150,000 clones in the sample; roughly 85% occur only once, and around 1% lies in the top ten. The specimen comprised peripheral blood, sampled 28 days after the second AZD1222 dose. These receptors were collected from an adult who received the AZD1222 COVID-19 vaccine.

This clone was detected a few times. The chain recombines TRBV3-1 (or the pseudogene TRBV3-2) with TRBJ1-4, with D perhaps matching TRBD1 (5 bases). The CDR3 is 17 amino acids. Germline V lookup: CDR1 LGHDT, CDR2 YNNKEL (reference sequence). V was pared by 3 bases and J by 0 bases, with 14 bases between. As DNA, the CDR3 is TGTGCCAGCAGCCATGTCATCCAGGGTCCAACTAATGAAAAACTGTTTTTT. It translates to CASSHVIQGPTNEKLFF.

This CDR3 reads CASSARDLNTEAFF. The CDR3 DNA reads TGTGCCAGCAGTGCTCGGGACCTCAACACTGAAGCTTTCTTT. This rearrangement joins TRBV5-4 to TRBJ1-1; a weak D match, TRBD1 (5 bases). Germline CDR1 SGHNT, CDR2 YYREEE (reference sequence). The CDR3 totals 14 residues. Trimming left V 5 bases short and J 2 bases short, with 13 bases between.

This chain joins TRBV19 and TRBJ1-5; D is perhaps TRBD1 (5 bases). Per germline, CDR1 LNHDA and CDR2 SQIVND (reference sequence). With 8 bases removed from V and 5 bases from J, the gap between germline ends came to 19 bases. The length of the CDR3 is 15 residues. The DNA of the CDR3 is TGTGCCAGTCGGGGGGAGCCGAGGGTCGATCAGCCCCAGCATTTT. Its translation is CASRGEPRVDQPQHF.

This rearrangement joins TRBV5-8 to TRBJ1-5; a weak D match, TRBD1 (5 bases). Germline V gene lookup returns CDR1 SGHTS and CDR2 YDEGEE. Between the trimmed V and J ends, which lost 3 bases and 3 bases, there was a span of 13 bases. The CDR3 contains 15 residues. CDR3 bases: TGTGCCAGCAGCTCCGGAGACAGAGTCAATCAGCCCCAGCATTTT. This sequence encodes CASSSGDRVNQPQHF.

The CDR3 nucleotides are TGTGCCAGCGAGGGACAGCCGAATTCACCCCTCCACTTT. This codes for CASEGQPNSPLHF. The genes are TRBV2 and TRBJ1-6, with TRBD1 identical over 7 bases. CDR3 length: 13 residues. Trimming at V came to 8 bases and at J to 7 bases, leaving 5 bases not matched to a gene. Germline V gene sequence: CDR1 SNHLY, CDR2 FYNNEI.

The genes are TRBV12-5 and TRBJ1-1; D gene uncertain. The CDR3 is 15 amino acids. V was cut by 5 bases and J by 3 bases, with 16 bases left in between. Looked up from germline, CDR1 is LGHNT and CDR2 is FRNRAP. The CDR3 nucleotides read TGTGCTAGTGGTATCGCACATTTACCCGACACTGAAGCTTTCTTT. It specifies CASGIAHLPDTEAFF.

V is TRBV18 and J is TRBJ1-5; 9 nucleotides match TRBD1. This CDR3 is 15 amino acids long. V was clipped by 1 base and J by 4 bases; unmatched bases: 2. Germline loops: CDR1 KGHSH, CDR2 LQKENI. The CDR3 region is CASSPRTGVNQPQHF. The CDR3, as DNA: TGTGCCAGCTCACCACGGACAGGGGTAAATCAGCCCCAGCATTTT.

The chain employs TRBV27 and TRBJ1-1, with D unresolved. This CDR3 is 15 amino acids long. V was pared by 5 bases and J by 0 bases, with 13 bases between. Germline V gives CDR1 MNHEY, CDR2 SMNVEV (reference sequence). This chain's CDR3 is CASSLRANLNTEAFF. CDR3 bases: TGTGCCAGCAGTCTAAGAGCAAACTTGAACACTGAAGCTTTCTTT.

CDR3 DNA: TGTGCCATCAGTGAGTCCCGGACTGGCCAAGAGACCCAGTACTTC. It is translated as CAISESRTGQETQYF. This sequence joins TRBV10-3 and TRBJ2-5, with a tentative D call TRBD2 (5 bases). This CDR3 is built from 15 residues. Germline loops: CDR1 ENHRY, CDR2 SYGVKD. Trimming stripped 0 bases from V and 1 base from J, with 9 bases between.

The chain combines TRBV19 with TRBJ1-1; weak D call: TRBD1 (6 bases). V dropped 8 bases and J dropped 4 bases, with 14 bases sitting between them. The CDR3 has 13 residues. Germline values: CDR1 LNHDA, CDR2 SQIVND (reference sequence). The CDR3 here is CASGDRKRTEAFF. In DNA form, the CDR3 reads TGTGCCAGTGGCGACAGGAAACGCACTGAAGCTTTCTTT.

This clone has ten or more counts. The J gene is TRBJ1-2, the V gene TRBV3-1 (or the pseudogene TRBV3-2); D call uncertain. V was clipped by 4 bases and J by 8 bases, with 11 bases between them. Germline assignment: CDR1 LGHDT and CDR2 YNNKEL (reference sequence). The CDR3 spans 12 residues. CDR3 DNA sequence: TGTGCCAGCAGCCCCTACGGGCGCGGCTACACCTTC. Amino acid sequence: CASSPYGRGYTF.

The chain's CDR3 is CASSKGRATNEKLFF. The CDR3 region has the DNA TGTGCCAGCAGTAAGGGTCGTGCAACTAATGAAAAACTGTTTTTT. V and J are TRBV4-2 and TRBJ1-4; no clear D. This CDR3 comprises 15 residues. Looked up from germline, CDR1 is LGHNA and CDR2 is YNFKEQ. The V end lost 6 bases, the J end lost 0 bases, and 11 bases lay between the germline ends.

The CDR3 nucleotides read TGTGCCAGCAGCTTGCTTCGACCCCCGGCCCCCAATCAGCCCCAGCATTTT. Translation: CASSLLRPPAPNQPQHF. J is TRBJ1-5 and V is TRBV5-8; D not resolved. The CDR3 runs to 17 residues. Trimming took off 1 base at V and 3 bases at J, with 17 bases between the two ends. Germline V gene data show CDR1 as SGHTS and CDR2 as YDEGEE.

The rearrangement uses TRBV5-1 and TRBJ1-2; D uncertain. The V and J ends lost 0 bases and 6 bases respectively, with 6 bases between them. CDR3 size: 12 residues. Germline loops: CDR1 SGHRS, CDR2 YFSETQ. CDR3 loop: CASSLGKDGYTF. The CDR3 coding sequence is TGCGCCAGCAGCTTGGGTAAGGATGGCTACACCTTC.

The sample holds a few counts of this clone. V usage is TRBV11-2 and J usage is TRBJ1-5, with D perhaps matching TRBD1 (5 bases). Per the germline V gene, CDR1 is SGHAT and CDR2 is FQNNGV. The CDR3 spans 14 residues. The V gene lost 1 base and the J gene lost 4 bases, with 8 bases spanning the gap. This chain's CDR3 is CASSLVSGNQPQHF. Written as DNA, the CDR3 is TGTGCCAGCAGCTTAGTCTCAGGGAATCAGCCCCAGCATTTT.

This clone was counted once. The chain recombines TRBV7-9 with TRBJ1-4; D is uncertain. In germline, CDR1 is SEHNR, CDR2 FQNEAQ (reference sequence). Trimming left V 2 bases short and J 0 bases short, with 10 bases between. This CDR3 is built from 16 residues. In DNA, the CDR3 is TGTGCCAGCAGCTTACTTCGGACTACAACTAATGAAAAACTGTTTTTT. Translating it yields CASSLLRTTTNEKLFF.

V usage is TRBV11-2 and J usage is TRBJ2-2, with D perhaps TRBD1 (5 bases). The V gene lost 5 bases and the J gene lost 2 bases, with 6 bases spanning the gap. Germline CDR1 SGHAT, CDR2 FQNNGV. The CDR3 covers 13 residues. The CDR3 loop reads CASSQGNTGELFF. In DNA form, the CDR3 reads TGTGCCAGCAGCCAGGGAAACACCGGGGAGCTGTTTTTT.

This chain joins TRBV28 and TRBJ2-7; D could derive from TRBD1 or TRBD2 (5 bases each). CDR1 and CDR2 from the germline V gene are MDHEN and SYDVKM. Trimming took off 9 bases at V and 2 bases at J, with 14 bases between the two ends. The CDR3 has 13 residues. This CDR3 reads CASTGTAPYEQYF. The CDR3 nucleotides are TGTGCCAGTACCGGGACGGCACCCTACGAGCAGTACTTC.

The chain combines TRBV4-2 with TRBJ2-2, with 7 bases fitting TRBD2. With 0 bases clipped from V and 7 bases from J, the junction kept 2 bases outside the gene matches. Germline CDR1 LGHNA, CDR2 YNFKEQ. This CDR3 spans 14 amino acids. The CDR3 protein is CASSQESSGGELFF. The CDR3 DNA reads TGTGCCAGCAGCCAAGAATCTAGCGGCGGGGAGCTGTTTTTT.

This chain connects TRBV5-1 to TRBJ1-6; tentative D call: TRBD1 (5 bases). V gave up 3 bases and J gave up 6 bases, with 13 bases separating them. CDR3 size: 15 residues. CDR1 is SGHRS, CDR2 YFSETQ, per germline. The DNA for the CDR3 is TGCGCCAGCAGCTCCCAGGGTATTCTTAATTCACCCCTCCACTTT. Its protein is CASSSQGILNSPLHF.

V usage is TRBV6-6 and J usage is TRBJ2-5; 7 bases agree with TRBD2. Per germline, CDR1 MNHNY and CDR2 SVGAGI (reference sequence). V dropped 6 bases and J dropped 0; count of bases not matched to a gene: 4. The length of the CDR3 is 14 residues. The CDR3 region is CASRPGTNQETQYF. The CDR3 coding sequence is TGTGCCAGCAGACCTGGGACTAACCAAGAGACCCAGTACTTC.

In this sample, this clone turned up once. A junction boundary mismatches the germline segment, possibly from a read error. CDR3 DNA: TGTGCCAGCAGCTTATATACAGCCGGGACTAGAGAGATCCAGTACTTC. Its protein product is CASSLYTAGTREIQYF. The rearrangement joins TRBV5-6 to TRBJ2-5; 8 bases fit TRBD2. The CDR3 runs to 16 residues. Per the germline V gene, CDR1 is SGHDT and CDR2 is YYEEEE.